This T cell receptor (beta chain) stems from a study of blood T cell repertoires in COVID-19. Study-level background: The origin of the acute and convalescent COVID-19 samples was the United States, Italy and Spain. From T cells, B-cell-depleted T cells, or PBMCs came the material, which was cDNA or gDNA.

In the original processing: Quantification of nucleated cells was approximated via reference gene primer amplification. Assay used: immunoSEQ multiplex PCR; TCRdb lists only in-frame clones, some missing. V and J calls and clone size follow that table, whereas D and trimming were derived from the DNA. The table has about 91,000 clones, 70% to 90% seen once; the top ten hold around 4.5%. The germline V and J ends were trimmed by 7 bases and 7 bases, with 14 bases remaining between them. The CDR3 extends over 12 amino acids. Germline CDR1 is MDHEN and CDR2 is SYDVKM. The chain joins TRBV28 to TRBJ2-7, with D perhaps matching TRBD2 (6 bases). What was sequenced was peripheral blood. The receptor's source is a man between 65 and 85 years old with acute or convalescent COVID-19. For the CDR3, the DNA is TGTGCCAGCACCATTTCCGGGAGAGAGCAGTACTTC. Translation: CASTISGREQYF.